These 4 T cell receptor beta chains originate from one sample sequenced in a study of post-analysis software for immune sequencing data. Study results and caveats: Higher frequency in patients than in controls was seen for about 5 TRBV segments, with TRBV5-6, TRBV5-1 and TRBV20-1 among them.

No antigen has been identified for these receptors. The library was made from cDNA and included unique molecular identifiers. MiXCR, run by TCRdb on the PCR reads, gives a single entry per CDR3 protein. Of around 710,000 distinct CDR3 sequences in the sample, 46% were seen once. The sequencing input was blood. All receptors derive from a girl under 18 with multiple sclerosis.

CDR3 sequence reads: CASSSPRGLAGFGTDTQYF. The CDR3 nucleotides read TGCGCCAGCAGCTCGCCTAGGGGACTAGCCGGTTTCGGCACAGATACGCAGTATTTT. The rearrangement links TRBV5-1 to TRBJ2-3, with 9 nucleotides matching TRBD2. The germline gives CDR1 SGHRS, CDR2 YFSETQ. V gave up 3 bases and J gave up 1 base; unmatched junction bases: 15. CDR3 length equals 19 residues.

J is TRBJ1-2 and V is TRBV20-1, with D uncertain. V lost 5 bases and J 4 bases, leaving 17 bases between the germline ends. CDR3 length: 14 residues. Germline-derived CDR1 and CDR2 are DFQATT and SNEGSKA (reference sequence). CDR3 loop: CSAERTEGLYGYTF. CDR3 nucleotide sequence: TGCAGTGCTGAGAGAACCGAGGGCCTCTATGGCTACACCTTC.

This clonotype was counted at least ten times. The genes are TRBV12-3 or TRBV12-4 and TRBJ1-6, with 7 bases that match TRBD1. J gave up 10 bases and V 4 bases, and 7 bases lay outside the gene matches. This CDR3 is built from 14 residues. CDR3 bases: TGTGCCAGCAGTTCTCGACAGGGAAACTCACCCCTCCACTTT. The encoded protein is CASSSRQGNSPLHF.

The rearrangement uses TRBV29-1 and TRBJ1-2; weak D call: TRBD1 (5 bases). Trimming removed 4 bases from V and 4 bases from J, with 19 bases in between. The CDR3 sequence is 15 residues long. Germline lookup yields CDR1 SQVTM and CDR2 ANQGSEA. CDR3 loop: CSVAKGAGGAYGYTF. The CDR3 DNA sequence: TGCAGCGTTGCCAAAGGGGCAGGAGGGGCCTATGGCTACACCTTC.